This T cell receptor beta chain stems from a study of blood T cell repertoires in COVID-19. Study context: The United States, Italy and Spain provided the acute and convalescent COVID-19 samples.

Generated by immunoSEQ multiplex PCR, the TCRdb table keeps only in-frame clones and is missing some. The data show 220,000 or so clones, about 85% seen once. Germline loops: CDR1 MGHRA, CDR2 YSYEKL. The CDR3 loop spans 15 amino acids. Trimming took 0 bases from V and 7 from J, leaving 13 bases between them. For this clone: Other nucleotide sequences from this sample produce the same CDR3.

The specimen sequenced was peripheral blood. The receptor was isolated from a woman aged 45 to 65 with COVID-19, enrolled during active disease. This rearrangement joins TRBV4-1 to TRBJ1-5, with TRBD1 as a possible D gene (5 bases). In DNA, the CDR3 is TGCGCCAGCAGCCAAGAACGCCAGGGAGGGCAGCCCCAGCATTTT. Its protein product is CASSQERQGGQPQHF.